Each of the 8 T cell receptor beta chains below was sequenced from the same sample in a study of early T cells in non-severe SARS-CoV-2 infection. MiXCR was run by TCRdb on the 5' RACE reads, yielding one entry per CDR3 protein. In the table there are 65,000 to 90,000 distinct CDR3 sequences, roughly 12% of which are singletons. The sequenced sample was whole blood. All receptors derive from an adult who was a healthcare worker with PCR-confirmed SARS-CoV-2 infection or an uninfected control (not recorded which).

This clonotype came up many times. This chain joins TRBV24-1 and TRBJ2-1, with D possibly called TRBD1 or TRBD2 (6 bases each). The CDR3 has 13 amino acids. Germline CDR1 and CDR2: KGHDR and SFDVKD. Trimming stripped 4 bases from V and 10 bases from J, with 13 bases between. The CDR3: CATSEGGFSEQFF. Written as DNA, the CDR3 is TGTGCCACCAGTGAAGGGGGGTTCTCCGAGCAGTTCTTC.

This clonotype was counted at least ten times. The chain has TRBV20-1 and TRBJ1-5; 9 nucleotides align to TRBD1. CDR1 and CDR2 (germline): DFQATT, SNEGSKA (reference sequence). Losses at the gene ends were 4 bases for V and 2 bases for J; bases not matched to a gene: 12. The CDR3 is 17 residues long. The CDR3 sequence: CSATQGQGRGGNQPQHF. CDR3 DNA sequence: TGCAGTGCTACCCAGGGACAGGGAAGAGGCGGCAATCAGCCCCAGCATTTT.

The CDR3 DNA reads TGCAGTGCTAGAGGTCGGAAAGAGACCCAGTACTTC. It is translated as CSARGRKETQYF. The V and J genes are TRBV20-1 and TRBJ2-5; D remains unclear. V lost 1 base to trimming and J lost 3 bases, with 6 bases between them. The CDR3 is 12 residues long. The germline V gene encodes CDR1 DFQATT and CDR2 SNEGSKA (reference sequence).

This chain joins TRBV7-2 and TRBJ1-6; D remains ambiguous. Deletions cut 2 bases from V and 6 bases from J, with 11 bases between. Per the germline V gene, CDR1 is SGHTA and CDR2 is FQGNSA. CDR3 length equals 15 residues. The chain's CDR3 is CASSLHMSFNSPLHF. In DNA form, the CDR3 reads TGTGCCAGCAGCTTACATATGAGTTTTAATTCACCCCTCCACTTT.

The rearrangement joins TRBV3-1 to TRBJ1-6, with D possibly being TRBD1 (6 bases). V lost 6 bases and J 9 bases, leaving 15 bases between the germline ends. The CDR3 has 14 residues. Per germline, CDR1 LGHDT and CDR2 YNNKEL (reference sequence). The CDR3 region has the DNA TGTGCCAGCAGGGGGCCGGGGGCCGGTTCACCCCTCCACTTT. Its translation: CASRGPGAGSPLHF. Supplemented by reference TRBV3-1 and TRBJ1-6, the full variable domain reads DTAVSQTPKYLVTQMGNDKSIKCEQNLGHDTMYWYKQDSKKFLKIMFSYNNKELIINETVPNRFSPKSPDKAHLNLHINSLELGDSAVYFCASRGPGAGSPLHFGNGTRLTVT.

This clonotype was seen repeatedly, ten times or more. The chain has TRBV10-3 and TRBJ2-7; D is unclear. Germline V gene sequence: CDR1 ENHRY, CDR2 SYGVKD. Trimming pared 2 bases from V and 1 base from J, leaving 9 bases between. The CDR3 covers 14 residues. Here the CDR3 reads CAISEVWESYEQYF. The CDR3 nucleotides are TGTGCCATCAGTGAGGTGTGGGAATCCTACGAGCAGTACTTC.

This clonotype was counted ten times or more. The CDR3 reads CASSDPTDNYGYTF. The DNA of the CDR3 is TGTGCCAGCAGCGACCCGACAGATAACTATGGCTACACCTTC. The gene calls are TRBV7-9 and TRBJ1-2, with D possibly matching TRBD1 (5 bases). Germline V gene sequence: CDR1 SEHNR, CDR2 FQNEAQ (reference sequence). Trimming took 5 bases from V and 1 from J, leaving 11 bases between them. The CDR3 sequence is 14 residues long.

This rearrangement joins TRBV21-1 to TRBJ2-7; the table's D call, TRBD1, was not checked against the DNA. TRBV21-1 is given as a pseudogene. The CDR3 has 13 residues. The DNA for the CDR3 is TGTGCCAGGTGCCGGGACAAAACCTACGAGCAGTACTTC. Translating gives CARCRDKTYEQYF.